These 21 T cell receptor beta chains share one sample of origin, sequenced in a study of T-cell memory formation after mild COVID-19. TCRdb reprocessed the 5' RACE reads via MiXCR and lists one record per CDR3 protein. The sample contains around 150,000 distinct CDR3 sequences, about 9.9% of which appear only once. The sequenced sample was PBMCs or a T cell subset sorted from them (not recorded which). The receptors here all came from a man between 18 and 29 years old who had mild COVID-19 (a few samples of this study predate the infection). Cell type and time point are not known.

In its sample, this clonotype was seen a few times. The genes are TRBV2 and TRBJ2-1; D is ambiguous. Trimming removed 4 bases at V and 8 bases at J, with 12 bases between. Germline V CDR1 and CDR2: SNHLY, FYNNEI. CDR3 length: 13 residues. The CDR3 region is CASSVLKVYEQFF. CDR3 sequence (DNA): TGTGCCAGCAGTGTCCTAAAAGTGTATGAGCAGTTCTTC. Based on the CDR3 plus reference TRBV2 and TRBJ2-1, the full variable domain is EPEVTQTPSHQVTQMGQEVILRCVPISNHLYFYWYRQILGQKVEFLVSFYNNEISEKSEIFDDQFSVERPDGSNFTLKIRSTKLEDSAMYFCASSVLKVYEQFFGPGTRLTVL.

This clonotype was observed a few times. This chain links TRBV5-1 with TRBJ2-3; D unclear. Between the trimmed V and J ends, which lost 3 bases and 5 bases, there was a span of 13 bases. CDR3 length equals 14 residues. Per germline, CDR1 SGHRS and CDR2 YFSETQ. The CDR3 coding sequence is TGCGCCAGCAGCTCAGGCAACCGAAGAGATACGCAGTATTTT. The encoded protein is CASSSGNRRDTQYF.

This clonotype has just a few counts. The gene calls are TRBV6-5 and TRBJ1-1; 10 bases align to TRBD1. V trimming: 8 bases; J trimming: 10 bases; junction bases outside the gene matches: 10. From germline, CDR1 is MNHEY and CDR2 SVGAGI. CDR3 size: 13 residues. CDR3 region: CASFPGQGLVAFF. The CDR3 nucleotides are TGTGCCAGCTTCCCGGGACAGGGGTTGGTAGCTTTCTTT.

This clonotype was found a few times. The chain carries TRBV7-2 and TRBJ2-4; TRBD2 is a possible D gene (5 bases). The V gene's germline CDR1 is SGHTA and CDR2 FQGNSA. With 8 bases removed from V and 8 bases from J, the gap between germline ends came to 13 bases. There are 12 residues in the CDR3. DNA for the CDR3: TGTGCCAGCTTAGCGCTTGAGGACATTCAGTACTTC. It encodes CASLALEDIQYF. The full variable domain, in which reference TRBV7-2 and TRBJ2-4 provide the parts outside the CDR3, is GAGVSQSPSNKVTEKGKDVELRCDPISGHTALYWYRQSLGQGLEFLIYFQGNSAPDKSGLPSDRFSAERTGGSVSTLTIQRTQQEDSAVYLCASLALEDIQYFGAGTRLSVL.

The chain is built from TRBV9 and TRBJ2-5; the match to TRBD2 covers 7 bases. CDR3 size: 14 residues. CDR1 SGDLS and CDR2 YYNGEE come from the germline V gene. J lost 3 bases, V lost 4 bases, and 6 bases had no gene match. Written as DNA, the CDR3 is TGTGCCAGCAGCCATACTAGCGCTGAAGAGACCCAGTACTTC. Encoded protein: CASSHTSAEETQYF.

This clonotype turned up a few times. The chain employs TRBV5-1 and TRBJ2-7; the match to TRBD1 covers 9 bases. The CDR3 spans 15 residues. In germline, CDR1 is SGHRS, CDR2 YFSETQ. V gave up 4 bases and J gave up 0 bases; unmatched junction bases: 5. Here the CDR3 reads CASSPRTGDSYEQYF. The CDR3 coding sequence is TGCGCCAGCAGCCCACGGACAGGGGACTCCTACGAGCAGTACTTC.

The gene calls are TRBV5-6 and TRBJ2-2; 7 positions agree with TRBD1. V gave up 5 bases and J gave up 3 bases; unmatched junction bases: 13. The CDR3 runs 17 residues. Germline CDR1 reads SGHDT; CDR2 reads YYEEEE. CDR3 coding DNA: TGTGCCAGCAGGAGAGAGATCGGGACAGACCACACCGGGGAGCTGTTTTTT. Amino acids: CASRREIGTDHTGELFF.

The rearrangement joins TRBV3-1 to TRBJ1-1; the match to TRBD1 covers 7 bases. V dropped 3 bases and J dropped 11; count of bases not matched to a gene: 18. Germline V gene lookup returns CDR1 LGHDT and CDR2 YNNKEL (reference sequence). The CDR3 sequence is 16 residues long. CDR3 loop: CASSQWGQTTNTWAFF. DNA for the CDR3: TGTGCCAGCAGCCAGTGGGGACAGACAACCAACACTTGGGCTTTCTTT.

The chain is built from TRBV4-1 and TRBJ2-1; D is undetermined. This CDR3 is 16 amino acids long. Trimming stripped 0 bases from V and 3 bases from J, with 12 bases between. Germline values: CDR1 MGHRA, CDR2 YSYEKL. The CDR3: CASSQEYVSLYNEQFF. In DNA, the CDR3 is TGCGCCAGCAGCCAAGAGTACGTTTCCCTCTACAATGAGCAGTTCTTC.

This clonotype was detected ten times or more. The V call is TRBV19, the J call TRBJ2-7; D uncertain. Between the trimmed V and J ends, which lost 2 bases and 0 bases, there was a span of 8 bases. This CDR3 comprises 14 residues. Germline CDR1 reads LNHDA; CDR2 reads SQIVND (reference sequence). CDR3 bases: TGTGCCAGTAGTATACGTGTATACTCCTACGAGCAGTACTTC. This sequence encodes CASSIRVYSYEQYF.

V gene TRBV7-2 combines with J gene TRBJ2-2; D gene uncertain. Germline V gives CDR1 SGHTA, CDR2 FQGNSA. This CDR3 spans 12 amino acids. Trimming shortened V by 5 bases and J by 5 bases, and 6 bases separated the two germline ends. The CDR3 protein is CASSQFTGELFF. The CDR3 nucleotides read TGTGCCAGCAGCCAATTTACCGGGGAGCTGTTTTTT.

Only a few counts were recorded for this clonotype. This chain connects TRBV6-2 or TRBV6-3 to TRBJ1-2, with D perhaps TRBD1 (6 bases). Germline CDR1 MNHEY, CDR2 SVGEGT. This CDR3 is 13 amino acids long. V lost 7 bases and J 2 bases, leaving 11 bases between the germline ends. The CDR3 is CASTPQGNYGYTF. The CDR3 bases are TGTGCCAGCACCCCTCAGGGGAACTATGGCTACACCTTC.

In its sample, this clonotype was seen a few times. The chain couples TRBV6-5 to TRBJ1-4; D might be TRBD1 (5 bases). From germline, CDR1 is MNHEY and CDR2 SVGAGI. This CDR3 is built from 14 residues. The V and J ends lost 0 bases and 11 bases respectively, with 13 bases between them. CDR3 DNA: TGTGCCAGCAGTTACTCCCTGCCAGGGTCGAAACTGTTTTTT. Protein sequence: CASSYSLPGSKLFF.

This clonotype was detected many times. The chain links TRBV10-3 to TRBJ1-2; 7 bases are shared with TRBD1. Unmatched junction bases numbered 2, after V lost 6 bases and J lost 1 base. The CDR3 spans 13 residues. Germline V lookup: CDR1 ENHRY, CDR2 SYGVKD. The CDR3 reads CAIRGTDNYGYTF. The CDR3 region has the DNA TGTGCCATCAGGGGGACAGATAACTATGGCTACACCTTC.

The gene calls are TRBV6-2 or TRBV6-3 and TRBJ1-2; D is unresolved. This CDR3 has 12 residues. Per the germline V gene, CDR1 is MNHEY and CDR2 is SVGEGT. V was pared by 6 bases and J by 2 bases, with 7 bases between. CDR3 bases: TGTGCCAGCAGGGATTACAACTATGGCTACACCTTC. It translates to CASRDYNYGYTF.

CDR3 protein: CSVGQSSYNEQFF. The CDR3 DNA reads TGCAGTGTTGGGCAAAGCTCCTACAATGAGCAGTTCTTC. This chain uses TRBV20-1 with TRBJ2-1; no clear D. Germline assignment: CDR1 DFQATT and CDR2 SNEGSKA (reference sequence). The CDR3 totals 13 residues. V lost 7 bases, J lost 0 bases, and 10 bases lay in between.

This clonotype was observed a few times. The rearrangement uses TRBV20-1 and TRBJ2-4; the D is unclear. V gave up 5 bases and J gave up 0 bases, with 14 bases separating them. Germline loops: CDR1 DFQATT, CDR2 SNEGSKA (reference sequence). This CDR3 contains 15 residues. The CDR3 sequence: CSASQPHSAKNIQYF. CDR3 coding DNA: TGCAGTGCTTCGCAGCCGCACTCAGCCAAAAACATTCAGTACTTC.

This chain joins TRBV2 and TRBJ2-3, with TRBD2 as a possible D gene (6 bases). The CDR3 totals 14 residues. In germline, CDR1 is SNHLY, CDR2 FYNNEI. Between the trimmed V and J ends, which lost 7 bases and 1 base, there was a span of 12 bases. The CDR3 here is CASKVREGTDTQYF. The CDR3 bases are TGTGCCAGCAAGGTGAGGGAGGGCACAGATACGCAGTATTTT.

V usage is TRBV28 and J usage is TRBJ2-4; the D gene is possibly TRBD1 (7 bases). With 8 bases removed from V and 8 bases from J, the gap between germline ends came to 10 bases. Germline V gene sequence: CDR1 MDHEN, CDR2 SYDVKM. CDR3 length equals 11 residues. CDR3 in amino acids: CASGRGDIQYF. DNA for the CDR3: TGTGCCAGCGGCAGGGGGGACATTCAGTACTTC.

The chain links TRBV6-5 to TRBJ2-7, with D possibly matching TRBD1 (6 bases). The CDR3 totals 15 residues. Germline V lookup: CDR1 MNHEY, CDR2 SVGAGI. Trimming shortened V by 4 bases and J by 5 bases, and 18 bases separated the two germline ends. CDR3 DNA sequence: TGTGCCAGCAGTTTTCGGTACAGGGTGCACCACGAGCAGTACTTC. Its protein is CASSFRYRVHHEQYF.

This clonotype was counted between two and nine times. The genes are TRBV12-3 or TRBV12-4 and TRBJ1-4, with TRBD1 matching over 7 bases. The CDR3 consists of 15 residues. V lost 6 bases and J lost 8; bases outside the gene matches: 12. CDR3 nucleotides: TGTGCCAGCAGCCGAGCTGGAGGGGGCCAAGAAAAACTGTTTTTT. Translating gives CASSRAGGGQEKLFF.